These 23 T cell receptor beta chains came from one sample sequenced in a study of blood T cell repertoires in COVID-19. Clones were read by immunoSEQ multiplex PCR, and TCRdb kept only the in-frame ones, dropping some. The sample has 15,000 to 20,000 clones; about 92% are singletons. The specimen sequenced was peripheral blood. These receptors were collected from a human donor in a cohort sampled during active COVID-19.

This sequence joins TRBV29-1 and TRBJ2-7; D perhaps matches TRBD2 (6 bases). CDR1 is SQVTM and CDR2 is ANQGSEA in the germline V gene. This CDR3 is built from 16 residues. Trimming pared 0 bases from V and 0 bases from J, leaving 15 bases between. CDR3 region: CSVEEGGSSYSYEQYF. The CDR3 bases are TGCAGCGTTGAAGAGGGGGGATCCTCCTACTCCTACGAGCAGTACTTC.

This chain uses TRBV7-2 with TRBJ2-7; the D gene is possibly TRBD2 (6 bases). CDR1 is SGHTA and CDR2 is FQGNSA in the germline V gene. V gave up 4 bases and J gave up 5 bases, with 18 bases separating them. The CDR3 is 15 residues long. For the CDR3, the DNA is TGTGCCAGCAGCTCACAAGGCCTTACGGGAGACGAGCAGTACTTC. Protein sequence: CASSSQGLTGDEQYF.

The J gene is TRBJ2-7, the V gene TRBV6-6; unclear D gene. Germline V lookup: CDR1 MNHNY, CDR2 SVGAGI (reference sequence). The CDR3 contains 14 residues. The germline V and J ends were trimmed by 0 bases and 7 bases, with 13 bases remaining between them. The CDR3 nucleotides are TGTGCCAGCAGTTACTCGAGTATGGGCTTTGAGCAGTACTTC. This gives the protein CASSYSSMGFEQYF.

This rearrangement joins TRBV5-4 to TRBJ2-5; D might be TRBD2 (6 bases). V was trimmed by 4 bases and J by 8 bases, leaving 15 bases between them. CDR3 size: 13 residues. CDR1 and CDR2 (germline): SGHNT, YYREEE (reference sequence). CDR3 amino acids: CASSPEGRKTQYF. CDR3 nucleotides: TGTGCCAGCAGCCCCGAAGGGAGGAAAACCCAGTACTTC.

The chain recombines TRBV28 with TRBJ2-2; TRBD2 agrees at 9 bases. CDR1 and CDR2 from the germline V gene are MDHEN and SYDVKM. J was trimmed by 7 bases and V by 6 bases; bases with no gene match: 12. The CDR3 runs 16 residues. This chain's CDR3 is CASRPLLAGSLGELFF. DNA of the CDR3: TGTGCCAGCAGGCCCCTTCTAGCGGGGTCCCTCGGGGAGCTGTTTTTT.

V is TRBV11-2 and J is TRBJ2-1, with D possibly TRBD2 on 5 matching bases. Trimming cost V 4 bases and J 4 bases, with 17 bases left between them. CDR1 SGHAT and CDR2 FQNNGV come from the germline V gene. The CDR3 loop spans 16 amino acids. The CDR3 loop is CASSSAGYVEYNEQFF. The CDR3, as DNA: TGTGCCAGCAGCTCTGCGGGCTATGTCGAATACAATGAGCAGTTCTTC.

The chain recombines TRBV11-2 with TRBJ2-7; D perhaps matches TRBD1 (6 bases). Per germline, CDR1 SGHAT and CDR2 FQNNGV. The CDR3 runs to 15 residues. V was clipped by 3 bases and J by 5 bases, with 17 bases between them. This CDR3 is CASSLAGQGFNEQYF. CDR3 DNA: TGTGCCAGCAGCTTGGCGGGCCAGGGGTTCAACGAGCAGTACTTC. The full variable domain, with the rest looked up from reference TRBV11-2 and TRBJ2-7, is EAGVAQSPRYKIIEKRQSVAFWCNPISGHATLYWYQQILGQGPKLLIQFQNNGVVDDSQLPKDRFSAERLKGVDSTLKIQPAKLEDSAVYLCASSLAGQGFNEQYFGPGTRLTVT.

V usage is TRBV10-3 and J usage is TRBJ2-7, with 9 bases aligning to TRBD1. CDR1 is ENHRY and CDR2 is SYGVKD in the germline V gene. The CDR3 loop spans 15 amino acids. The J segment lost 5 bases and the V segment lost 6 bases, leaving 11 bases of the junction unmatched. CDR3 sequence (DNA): TGTGCCATCAGCCCGGGACAGGGTGAGTGGAACGAGCAGTACTTC. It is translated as CAISPGQGEWNEQYF.

The CDR3 loop is CASSPILGQGENTGELFF. The CDR3 DNA reads as TGTGCCAGCAGCCCGATCCTGGGACAGGGAGAGAACACCGGGGAGCTGTTTTTT. The chain carries TRBV13 and TRBJ2-2, with 9 positions matching TRBD1. Per germline, CDR1 PRHDT and CDR2 FYEKMQ (reference sequence). V shed 5 bases, J shed 1 base, and the junction held 11 bases outside the gene matches. The CDR3 is 18 residues long.

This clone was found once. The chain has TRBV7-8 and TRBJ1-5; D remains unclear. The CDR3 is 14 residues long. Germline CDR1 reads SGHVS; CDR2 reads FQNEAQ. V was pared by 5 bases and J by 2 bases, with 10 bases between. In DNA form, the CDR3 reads TGTGCCAGCAGCCGCGGTGGAGGCAATCAGCCCCAGCATTTT. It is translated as CASSRGGGNQPQHF.

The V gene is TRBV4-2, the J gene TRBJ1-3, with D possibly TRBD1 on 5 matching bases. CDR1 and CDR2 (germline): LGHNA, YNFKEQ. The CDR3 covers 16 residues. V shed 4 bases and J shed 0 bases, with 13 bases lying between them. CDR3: CASSLEGPGSGNTIYF. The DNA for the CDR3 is TGTGCCAGCAGCCTAGAGGGGCCGGGCTCTGGAAACACCATATATTTT.

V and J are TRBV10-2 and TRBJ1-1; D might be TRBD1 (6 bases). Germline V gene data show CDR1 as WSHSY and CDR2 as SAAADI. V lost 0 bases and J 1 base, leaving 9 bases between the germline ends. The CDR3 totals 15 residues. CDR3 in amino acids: CASSESVGANTEAFF. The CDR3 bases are TGCGCCAGCAGTGAGTCGGTGGGGGCGAACACTGAAGCTTTCTTT.

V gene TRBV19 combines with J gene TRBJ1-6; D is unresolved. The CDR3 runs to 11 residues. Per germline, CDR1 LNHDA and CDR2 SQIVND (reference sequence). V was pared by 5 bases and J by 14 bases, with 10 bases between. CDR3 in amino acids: CASSWFDTLHF. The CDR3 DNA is TGTGCCAGTAGTTGGTTCGACACCCTCCACTTT. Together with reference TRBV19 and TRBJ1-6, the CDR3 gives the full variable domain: DGGITQSPKYLFRKEGQNVTLSCEQNLNHDAMYWYRQDPGQGLRLIYYSQIVNDFQKGDIAEGYSVSREKKESFPLTVTSAQKNPTAFYLCASSWFDTLHFGNGTRLTVT.

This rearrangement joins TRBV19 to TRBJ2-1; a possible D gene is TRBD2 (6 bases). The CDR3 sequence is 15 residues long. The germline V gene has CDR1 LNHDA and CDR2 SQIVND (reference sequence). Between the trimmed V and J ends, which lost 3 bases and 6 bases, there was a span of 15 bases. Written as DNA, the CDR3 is TGTGCCAGTAGTATTGGGACTCGAGGGCCCAATGAGCAGTTCTTC. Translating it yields CASSIGTRGPNEQFF.

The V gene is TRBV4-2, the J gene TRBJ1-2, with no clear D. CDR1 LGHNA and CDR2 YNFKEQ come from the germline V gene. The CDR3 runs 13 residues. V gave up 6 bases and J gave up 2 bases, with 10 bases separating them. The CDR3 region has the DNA TGTGCCAGCAGAGGAGTCCGCAACTATGGCTACACCTTC. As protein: CASRGVRNYGYTF.

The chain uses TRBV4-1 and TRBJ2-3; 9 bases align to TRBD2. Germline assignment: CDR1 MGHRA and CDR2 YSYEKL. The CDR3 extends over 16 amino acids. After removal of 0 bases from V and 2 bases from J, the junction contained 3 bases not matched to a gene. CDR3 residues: CASSQDPSGATDTQYF. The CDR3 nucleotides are TGCGCCAGCAGCCAAGATCCTAGCGGGGCCACAGATACGCAGTATTTT.

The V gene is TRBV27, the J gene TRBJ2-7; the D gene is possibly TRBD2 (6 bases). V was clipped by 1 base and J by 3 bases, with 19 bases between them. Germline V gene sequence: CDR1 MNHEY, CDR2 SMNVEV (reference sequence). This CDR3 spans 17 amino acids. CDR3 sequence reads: CASSLYGGGESGYEQYF. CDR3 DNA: TGTGCCAGCAGTTTATATGGTGGAGGGGAGTCAGGCTACGAGCAGTACTTC.

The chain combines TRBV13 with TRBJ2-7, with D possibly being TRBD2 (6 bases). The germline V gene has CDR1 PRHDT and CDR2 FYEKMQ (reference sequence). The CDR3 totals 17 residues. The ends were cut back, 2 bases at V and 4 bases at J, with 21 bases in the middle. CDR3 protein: CASSLTGTHGAGYEQYF. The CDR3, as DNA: TGTGCCAGCAGCTTAACCGGGACTCACGGGGCCGGATACGAGCAGTACTTC.

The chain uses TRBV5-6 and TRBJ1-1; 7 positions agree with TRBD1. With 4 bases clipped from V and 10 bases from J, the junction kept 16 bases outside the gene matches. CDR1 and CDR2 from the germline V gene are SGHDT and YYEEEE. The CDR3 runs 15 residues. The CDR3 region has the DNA TGTGCCAGCAGCAGCGACAGGGAGAGCAAGAGGGTAGCTTTCTTT. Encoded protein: CASSSDRESKRVAFF.

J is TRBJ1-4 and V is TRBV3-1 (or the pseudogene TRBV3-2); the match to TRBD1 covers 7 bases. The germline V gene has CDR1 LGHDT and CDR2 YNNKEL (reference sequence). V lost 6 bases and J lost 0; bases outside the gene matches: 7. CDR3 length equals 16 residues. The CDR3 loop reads CASRRQGPSTNEKLFF. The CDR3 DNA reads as TGTGCCAGCAGGAGACAGGGACCCTCAACTAATGAAAAACTGTTTTTT.

The CDR3 DNA is TGTGCCAGCAGCCCCGTCAGAGGCGCTAACACAGATACGCAGTATTTT. Encoded protein: CASSPVRGANTDTQYF. V is TRBV11-2 and J is TRBJ2-3; no clear D gene. The V end lost 5 bases, the J end lost 2 bases, and 17 bases lay between the germline ends. This CDR3 region has 16 residues. Germline V gives CDR1 SGHAT, CDR2 FQNNGV.

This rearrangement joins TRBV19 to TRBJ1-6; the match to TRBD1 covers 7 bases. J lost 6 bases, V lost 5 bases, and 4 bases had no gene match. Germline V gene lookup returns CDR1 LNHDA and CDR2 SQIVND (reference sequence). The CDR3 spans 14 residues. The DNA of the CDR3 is TGTGCCAGTAGTCGCGGGACAGTTAATTCACCCCTCCACTTT. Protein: CASSRGTVNSPLHF.

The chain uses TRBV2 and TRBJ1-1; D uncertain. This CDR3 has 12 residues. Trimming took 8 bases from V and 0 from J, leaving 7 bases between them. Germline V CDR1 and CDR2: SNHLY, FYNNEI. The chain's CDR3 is CASSMVNTEAFF. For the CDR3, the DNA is TGTGCCAGCTCTATGGTGAACACTGAAGCTTTCTTT.